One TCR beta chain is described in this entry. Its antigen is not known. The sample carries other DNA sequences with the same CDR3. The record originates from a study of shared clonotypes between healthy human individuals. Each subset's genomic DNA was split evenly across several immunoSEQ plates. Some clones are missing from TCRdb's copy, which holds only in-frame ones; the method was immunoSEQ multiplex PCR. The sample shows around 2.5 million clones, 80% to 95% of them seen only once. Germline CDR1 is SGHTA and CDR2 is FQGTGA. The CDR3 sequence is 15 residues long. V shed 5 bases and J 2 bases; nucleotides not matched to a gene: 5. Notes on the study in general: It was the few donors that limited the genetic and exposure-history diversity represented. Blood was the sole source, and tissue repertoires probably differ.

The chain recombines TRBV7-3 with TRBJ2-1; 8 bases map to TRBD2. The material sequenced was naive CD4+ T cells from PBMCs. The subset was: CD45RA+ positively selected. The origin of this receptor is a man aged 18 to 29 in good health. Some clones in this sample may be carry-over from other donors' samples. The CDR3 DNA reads TGTGCCAGCAGCCCCGGGAGGGGTACCTACAATGAGCAGTTCTTC. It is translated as CASSPGRGTYNEQFF.